Here is one TCR beta chain with its context. This CDR3 comprises 13 residues. Trimming removed 3 bases from V and 8 bases from J; junction bases left unmatched: 5. Per the germline V gene, CDR1 is SGDLS and CDR2 is YYNGEE. Generated by immunoSEQ multiplex PCR, the TCRdb table keeps only in-frame clones and is missing some. This table has around 92,000 clones, approximately 86% appearing once. The data are from a study of blood T cell repertoires in COVID-19. Across the whole study: T cells, B-cell-depleted T cells, or PBMCs supplied cDNA or gDNA.

The rearrangement joins TRBV9 to TRBJ1-2; 9 bases align to TRBD1. This TCR was recovered from a woman in her fifties or sixties in a cohort sampled during active or convalescent COVID-19. Specimen: peripheral blood. The DNA of the CDR3 is TGTGCCAGCAGCGGATGGGACAGGGTCGGCTACACCTTC. Translation: CASSGWDRVGYTF.